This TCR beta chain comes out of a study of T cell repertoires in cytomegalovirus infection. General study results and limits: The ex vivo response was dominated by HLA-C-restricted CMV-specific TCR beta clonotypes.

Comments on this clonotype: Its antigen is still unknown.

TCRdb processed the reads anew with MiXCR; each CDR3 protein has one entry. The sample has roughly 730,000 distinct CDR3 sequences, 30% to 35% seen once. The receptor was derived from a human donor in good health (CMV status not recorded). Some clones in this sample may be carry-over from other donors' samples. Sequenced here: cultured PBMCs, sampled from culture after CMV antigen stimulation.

This CDR3 reads CASSMRQDLYEQYF. DNA of the CDR3: TGTGCCAGTAGTATGCGGCAGGACCTCTACGAGCAGTACTTC. The chain joins TRBV19 to TRBJ2-7; D not certain. V gave up 3 bases and J gave up 3 bases, with 12 bases separating them. Germline CDR1 and CDR2: LNHDA and SQIVND (reference sequence). This CDR3 is 14 amino acids long.